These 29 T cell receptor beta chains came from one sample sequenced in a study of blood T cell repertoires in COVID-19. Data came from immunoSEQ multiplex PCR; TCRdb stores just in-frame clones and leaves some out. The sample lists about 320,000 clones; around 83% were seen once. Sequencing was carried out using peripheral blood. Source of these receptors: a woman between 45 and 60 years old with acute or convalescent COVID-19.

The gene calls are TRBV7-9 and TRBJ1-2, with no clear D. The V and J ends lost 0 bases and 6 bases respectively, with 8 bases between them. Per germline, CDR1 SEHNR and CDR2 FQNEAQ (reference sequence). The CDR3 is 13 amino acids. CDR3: CASSLAVRDGYTF. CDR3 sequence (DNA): TGTGCCAGCAGCTTAGCGGTGAGGGATGGCTACACCTTC.

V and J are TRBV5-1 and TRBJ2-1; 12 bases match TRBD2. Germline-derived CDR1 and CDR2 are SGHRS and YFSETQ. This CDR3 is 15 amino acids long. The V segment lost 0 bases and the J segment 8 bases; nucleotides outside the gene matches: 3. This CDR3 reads CASSLALAGGDEQFF. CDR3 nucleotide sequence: TGCGCCAGCAGCTTGGCCCTAGCGGGAGGGGATGAGCAGTTCTTC.

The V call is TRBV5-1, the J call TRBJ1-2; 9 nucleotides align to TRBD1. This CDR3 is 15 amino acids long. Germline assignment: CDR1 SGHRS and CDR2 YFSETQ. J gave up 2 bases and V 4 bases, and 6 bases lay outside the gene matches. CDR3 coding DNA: TGCGCCAGCAGCGCCTCGGGGACAGGGAACTATGGCTACACCTTC. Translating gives CASSASGTGNYGYTF.

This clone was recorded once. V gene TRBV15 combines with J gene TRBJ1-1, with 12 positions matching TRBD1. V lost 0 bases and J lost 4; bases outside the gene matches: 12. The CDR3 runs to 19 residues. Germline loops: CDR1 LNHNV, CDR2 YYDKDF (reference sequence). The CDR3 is CATSREVPGQGARGTEAFF. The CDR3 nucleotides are TGTGCCACCAGCAGAGAGGTCCCGGGACAGGGGGCGCGAGGCACTGAAGCTTTCTTT.

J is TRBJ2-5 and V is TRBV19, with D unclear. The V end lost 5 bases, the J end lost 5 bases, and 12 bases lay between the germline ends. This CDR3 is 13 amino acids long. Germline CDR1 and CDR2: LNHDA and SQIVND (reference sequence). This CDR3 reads CASSSTPGETQYF. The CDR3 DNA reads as TGTGCCAGTAGTTCCACTCCCGGGGAGACCCAGTACTTC.

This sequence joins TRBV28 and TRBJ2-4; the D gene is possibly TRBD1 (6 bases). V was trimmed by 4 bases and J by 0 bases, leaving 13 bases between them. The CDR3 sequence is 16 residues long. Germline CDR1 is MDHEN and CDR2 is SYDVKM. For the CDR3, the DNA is TGTGCCAGCAGTTCCCGGACAGCGATAGCCAAAAACATTCAGTACTTC. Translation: CASSSRTAIAKNIQYF.

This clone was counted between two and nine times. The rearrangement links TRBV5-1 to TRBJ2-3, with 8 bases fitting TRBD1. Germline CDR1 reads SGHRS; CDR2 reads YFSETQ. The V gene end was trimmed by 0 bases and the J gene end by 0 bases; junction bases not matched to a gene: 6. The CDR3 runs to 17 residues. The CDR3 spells CASSLGGYRGSTDTQYF. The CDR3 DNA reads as TGCGCCAGCAGCTTGGGAGGGTACAGGGGGAGCACAGATACGCAGTATTTT.

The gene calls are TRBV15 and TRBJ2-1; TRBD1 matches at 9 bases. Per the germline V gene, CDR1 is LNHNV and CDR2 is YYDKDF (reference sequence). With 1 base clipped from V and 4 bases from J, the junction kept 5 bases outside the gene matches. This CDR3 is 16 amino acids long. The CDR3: CATSRARDRAYNEQFF. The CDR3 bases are TGTGCCACCAGCAGAGCCCGGGACAGGGCATACAATGAGCAGTTCTTC.

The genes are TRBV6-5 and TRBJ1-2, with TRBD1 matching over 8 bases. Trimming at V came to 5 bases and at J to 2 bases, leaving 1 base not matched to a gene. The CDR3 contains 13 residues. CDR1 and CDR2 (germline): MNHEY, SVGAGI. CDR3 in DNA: TGTGCCAGCAGTCGGGACAGGAACTATGGCTACACCTTC. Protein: CASSRDRNYGYTF.

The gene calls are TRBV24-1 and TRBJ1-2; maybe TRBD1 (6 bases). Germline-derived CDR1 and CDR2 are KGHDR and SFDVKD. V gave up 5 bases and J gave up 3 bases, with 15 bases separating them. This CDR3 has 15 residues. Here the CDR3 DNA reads TGTGCCACCAGTGCCTGGGAGGGGGAAGACTATGGCTACACCTTC. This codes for CATSAWEGEDYGYTF.

The CDR3 DNA reads TGTGCCAGCAGCGTATCAGGGGGCGCCGGGACCCAGTACTTC. It translates to CASSVSGGAGTQYF. The chain couples TRBV9 to TRBJ2-5, with 8 nucleotides matching TRBD1. This CDR3 spans 14 amino acids. Trimming at V came to 1 base and at J to 7 bases, leaving 6 bases not matched to a gene. CDR1 is SGDLS and CDR2 is YYNGEE in the germline V gene.

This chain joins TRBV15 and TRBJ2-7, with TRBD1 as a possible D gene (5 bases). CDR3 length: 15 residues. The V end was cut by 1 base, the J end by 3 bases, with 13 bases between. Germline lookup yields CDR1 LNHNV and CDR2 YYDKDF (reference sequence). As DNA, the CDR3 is TGTGCCACCAGCAGAGGCGAAAGTCAGGGCTACGAGCAGTACTTC. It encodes CATSRGESQGYEQYF.

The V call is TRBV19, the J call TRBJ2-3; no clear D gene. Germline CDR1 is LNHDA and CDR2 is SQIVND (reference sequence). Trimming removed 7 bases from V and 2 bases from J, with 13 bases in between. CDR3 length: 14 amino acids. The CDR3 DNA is TGTGCCAGTACCACAACAATTGACACAGATACGCAGTATTTT. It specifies CASTTTIDTDTQYF.

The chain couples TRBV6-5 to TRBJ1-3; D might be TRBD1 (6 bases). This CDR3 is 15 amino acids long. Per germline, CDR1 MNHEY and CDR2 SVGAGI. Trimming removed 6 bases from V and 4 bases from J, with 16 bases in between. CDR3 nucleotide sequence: TGTGCCAGCAGCAAAGAGACAGGTCTCGGAAACACCATATATTTT. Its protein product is CASSKETGLGNTIYF.

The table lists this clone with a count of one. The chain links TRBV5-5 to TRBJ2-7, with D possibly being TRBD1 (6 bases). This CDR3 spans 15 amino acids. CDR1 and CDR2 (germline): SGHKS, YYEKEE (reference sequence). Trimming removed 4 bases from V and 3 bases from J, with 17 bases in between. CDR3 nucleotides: TGTGCCAGCAGCACGACCGGGACACCTATCTACGAGCAGTACTTC. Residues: CASSTTGTPIYEQYF.

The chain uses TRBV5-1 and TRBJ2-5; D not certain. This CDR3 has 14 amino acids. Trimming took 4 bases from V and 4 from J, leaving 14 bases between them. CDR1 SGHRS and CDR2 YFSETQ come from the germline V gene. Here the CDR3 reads CASSLDRFGETQYF. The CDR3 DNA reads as TGCGCCAGCAGCCTGGACCGTTTCGGAGAGACCCAGTACTTC. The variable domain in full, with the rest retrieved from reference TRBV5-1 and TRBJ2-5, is KAGVTQTPRYLIKTRGQQVTLSCSPISGHRSVSWYQQTPGQGLQFLFEYFSETQRNKGNFPGRFSGRQFSNSRSEMNVSTLELGDSALYLCASSLDRFGETQYFGPGTRLLVL.

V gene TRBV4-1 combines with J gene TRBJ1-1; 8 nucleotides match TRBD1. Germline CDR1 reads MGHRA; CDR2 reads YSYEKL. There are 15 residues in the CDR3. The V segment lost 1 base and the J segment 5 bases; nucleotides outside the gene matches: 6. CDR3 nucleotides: TGCGCCAGCAGCCAAGGGACAGGGAGAAGGACTGAAGCTTTCTTT. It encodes CASSQGTGRRTEAFF.

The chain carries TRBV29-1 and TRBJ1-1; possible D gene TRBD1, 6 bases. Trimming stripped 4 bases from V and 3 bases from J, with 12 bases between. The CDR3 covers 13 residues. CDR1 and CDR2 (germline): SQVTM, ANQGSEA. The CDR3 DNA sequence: TGCAGCGTTGTTTGGGGGCTTGACACTGAAGCTTTCTTT. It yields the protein CSVVWGLDTEAFF.

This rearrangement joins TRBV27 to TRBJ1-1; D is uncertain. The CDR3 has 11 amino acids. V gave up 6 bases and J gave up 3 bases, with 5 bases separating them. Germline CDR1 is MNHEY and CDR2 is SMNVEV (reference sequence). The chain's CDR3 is CASSYDTEAFF. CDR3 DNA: TGTGCCAGCAGCTATGACACTGAAGCTTTCTTT.

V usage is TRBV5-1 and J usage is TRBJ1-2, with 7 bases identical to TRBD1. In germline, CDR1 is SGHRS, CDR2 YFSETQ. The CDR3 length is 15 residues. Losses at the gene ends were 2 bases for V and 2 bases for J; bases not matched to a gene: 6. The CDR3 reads CASSFSVTGNYGYTF. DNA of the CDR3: TGCGCCAGCAGCTTCAGCGTGACAGGGAACTATGGCTACACCTTC.

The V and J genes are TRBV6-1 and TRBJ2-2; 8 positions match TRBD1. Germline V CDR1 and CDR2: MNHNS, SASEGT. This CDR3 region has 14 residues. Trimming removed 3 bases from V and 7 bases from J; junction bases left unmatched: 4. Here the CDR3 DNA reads TGTGCCAGCAGTGATCAGGGGGCGAACGGGGAGCTGTTTTTT. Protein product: CASSDQGANGELFF.

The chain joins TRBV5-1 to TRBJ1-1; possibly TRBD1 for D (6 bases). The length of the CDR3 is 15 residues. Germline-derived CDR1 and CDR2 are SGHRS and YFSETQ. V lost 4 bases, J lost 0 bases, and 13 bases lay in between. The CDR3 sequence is CASSLRGTMNTEAFF. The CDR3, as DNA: TGCGCCAGCAGCCTCAGGGGCACAATGAACACTGAAGCTTTCTTT.

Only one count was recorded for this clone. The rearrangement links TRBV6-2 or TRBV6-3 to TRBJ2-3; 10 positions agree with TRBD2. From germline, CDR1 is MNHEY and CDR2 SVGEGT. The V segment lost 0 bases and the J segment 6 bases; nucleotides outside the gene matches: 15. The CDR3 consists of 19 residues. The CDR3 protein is CASSYSMAVGAGGPDTQYF. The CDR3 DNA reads TGTGCCAGCAGTTACTCGATGGCGGTCGGAGCGGGAGGGCCGGATACGCAGTATTTT.

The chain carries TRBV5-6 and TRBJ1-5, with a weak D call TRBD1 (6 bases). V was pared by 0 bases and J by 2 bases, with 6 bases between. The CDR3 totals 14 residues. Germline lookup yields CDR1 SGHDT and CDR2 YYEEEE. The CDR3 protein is CASSLDRGNQPQHF. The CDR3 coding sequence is TGTGCCAGCAGCTTGGACAGGGGCAATCAGCCCCAGCATTTT.

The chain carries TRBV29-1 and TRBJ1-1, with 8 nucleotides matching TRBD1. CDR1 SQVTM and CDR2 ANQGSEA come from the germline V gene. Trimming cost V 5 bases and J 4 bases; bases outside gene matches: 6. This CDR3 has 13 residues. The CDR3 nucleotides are TGCAGCGTTCACCCTACAGGGGGCACTGAAGCTTTCTTT. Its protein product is CSVHPTGGTEAFF. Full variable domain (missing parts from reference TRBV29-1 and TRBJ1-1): SAVISQKPSRDICQRGTSLTIQCQVDSQVTMMFWYRQQPGQSLTLIATANQGSEATYESGFVIDKFPISRPNLTFSTLTVSNMSPEDSSIYLCSVHPTGGTEAFFGQGTRLTVV.

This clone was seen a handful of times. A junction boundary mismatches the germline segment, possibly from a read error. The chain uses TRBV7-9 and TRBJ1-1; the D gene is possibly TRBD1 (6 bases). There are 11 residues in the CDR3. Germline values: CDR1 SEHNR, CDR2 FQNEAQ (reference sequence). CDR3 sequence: CASSLEGVGVF. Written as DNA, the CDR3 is TGTGCCAGCAGCTTAGAGGGGGTAGGTGTCTTT.

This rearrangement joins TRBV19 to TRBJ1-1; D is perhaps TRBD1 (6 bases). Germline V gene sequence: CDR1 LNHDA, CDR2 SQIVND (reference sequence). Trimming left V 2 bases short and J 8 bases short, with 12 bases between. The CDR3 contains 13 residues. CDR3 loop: CASSIKSGTEAFF. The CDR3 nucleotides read TGTGCCAGTAGTATAAAGTCCGGGACAGAAGCTTTCTTT.

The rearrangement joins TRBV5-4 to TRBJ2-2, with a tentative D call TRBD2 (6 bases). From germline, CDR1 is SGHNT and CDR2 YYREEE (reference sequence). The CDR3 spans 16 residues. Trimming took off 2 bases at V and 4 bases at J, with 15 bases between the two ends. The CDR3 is CASSFVLTAGTGELFF. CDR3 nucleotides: TGTGCCAGCAGCTTTGTTTTGACAGCGGGCACCGGGGAGCTGTTTTTT. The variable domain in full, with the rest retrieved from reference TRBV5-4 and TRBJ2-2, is ETGVTQSPTHLIKTRGQQVTLRCSSQSGHNTVSWYQQALGQGPQFIFQYYREEENGRGNFPPRFSGLQFPNYSSELNVNALELDDSALYLCASSFVLTAGTGELFFGEGSRLTVL.

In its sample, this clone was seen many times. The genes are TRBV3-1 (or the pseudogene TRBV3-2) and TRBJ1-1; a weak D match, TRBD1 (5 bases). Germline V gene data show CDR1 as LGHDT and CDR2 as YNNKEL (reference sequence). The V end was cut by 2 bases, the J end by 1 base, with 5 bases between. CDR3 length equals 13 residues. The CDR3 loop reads CASSQTGNTEAFF. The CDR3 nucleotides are TGTGCCAGCAGCCAAACAGGGAACACTGAAGCTTTCTTT.